The present T cell receptor (beta chain) was sequenced within a study of shared clonotypes between healthy human individuals. Study context: Per-donor plates numbered three CD4 naive, three CD4 memory, two CD8 naive and one CD8 memory.

Sequenced by immunoSEQ multiplex PCR; TCRdb stores in-frame clones only, minus some. The repertoire holds over a million clones, with more than 75% as singletons. Donors comprised healthy HIV-negative adults lacking recent acute infections or vaccinations. This clone was observed a few times. The CDR3 is 15 residues long. Per the germline V gene, CDR1 is LGHNT and CDR2 is FRNRAP. The V end was cut by 7 bases, the J end by 4 bases, with 19 bases between. The TCR was taken from a man aged 18-30 years in good health. Some clones in this sample may be carry-over from other donors' samples. Sequencing used memory CD4+ T cells from PBMCs. The subset was: CD45RA-negative fraction. V and J are TRBV12-5 and TRBJ1-2, with TRBD1 as a possible D gene (6 bases). The CDR3 is CASALMLGGPYGYTF. In nucleotides, the CDR3 is TGTGCTAGTGCCCTAATGTTGGGGGGCCCCTATGGCTACACCTTC.